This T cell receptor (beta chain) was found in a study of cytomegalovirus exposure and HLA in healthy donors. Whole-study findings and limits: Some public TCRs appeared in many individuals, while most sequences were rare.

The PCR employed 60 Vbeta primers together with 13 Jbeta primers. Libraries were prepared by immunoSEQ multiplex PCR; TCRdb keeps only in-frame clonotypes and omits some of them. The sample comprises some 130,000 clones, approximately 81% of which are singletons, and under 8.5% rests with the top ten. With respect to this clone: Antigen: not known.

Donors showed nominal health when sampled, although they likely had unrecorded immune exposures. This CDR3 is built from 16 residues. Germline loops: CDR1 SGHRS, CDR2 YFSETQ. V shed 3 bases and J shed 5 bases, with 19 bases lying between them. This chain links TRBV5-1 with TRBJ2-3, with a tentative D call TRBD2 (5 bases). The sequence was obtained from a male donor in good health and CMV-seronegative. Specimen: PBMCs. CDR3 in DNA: TGCGCCAGCAGCTCAGCCAGGATCATCGGAGGAGATACGCAGTATTTT. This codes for CASSSARIIGGDTQYF.